These 32 T cell receptor beta chains originate from one sample sequenced in a study of patients with pleural tuberculosis. TCRdb analysed the reads with MiXCR anew, one entry per CDR3 protein. The sample carries some 29,000 distinct CDR3 sequences, about 20% recorded once. The sequencing sample was made of peripheral blood. These receptor sequences come from a human donor with pleural tuberculosis.

The table lists this clonotype with many counts. The chain links TRBV2 to TRBJ2-2; TRBD2 might be the D (5 bases). The CDR3 consists of 15 residues. Per the germline V gene, CDR1 is SNHLY and CDR2 is FYNNEI. The germline V and J ends were trimmed by 4 bases and 4 bases, with 13 bases remaining between them. DNA for the CDR3: TGTGCCAGCAGTGGGTCCGGGATACTCACCGGGGAGCTGTTTTTT. Translating gives CASSGSGILTGELFF.

This chain links TRBV20-1 with TRBJ1-2; D is unresolved. Germline CDR1 reads DFQATT; CDR2 reads SNEGSKA (reference sequence). Trimming left V 7 bases short and J 4 bases short, with 16 bases between. CDR3 length equals 13 residues. DNA of the CDR3: TGCAGTGAGTTAGCACATCATGTCTATGGCTACACCTTC. Its translation: CSELAHHVYGYTF.

This clonotype was detected ten times or more. The V gene is TRBV5-1, the J gene TRBJ1-1; no firm D call. The CDR3 has 14 amino acids. CDR1 and CDR2 (germline): SGHRS, YFSETQ. V was pared by 2 bases and J by 0 bases, with 8 bases between. The DNA of the CDR3 is TGCGCCAGCAGCTTTGATTACATGAACACTGAAGCTTTCTTT. It translates to CASSFDYMNTEAFF. Full variable domain (outside the CDR3, taken from reference TRBV5-1 and TRBJ1-1): KAGVTQTPRYLIKTRGQQVTLSCSPISGHRSVSWYQQTPGQGLQFLFEYFSETQRNKGNFPGRFSGRQFSNSRSEMNVSTLELGDSALYLCASSFDYMNTEAFFGQGTRLTVV.

This clonotype was seen at least ten times. The chain couples TRBV4-1 to TRBJ2-7; D could derive from TRBD1 or TRBD2 (5 bases each). V was shortened by 1 base and J by 2 bases, with 12 bases between the two germline ends. CDR1 is MGHRA and CDR2 is YSYEKL in the germline V gene. This CDR3 is built from 15 residues. The CDR3, as DNA: TGCGCCAGCAGCCAAGCCGGGACGGCGGCCTACGAGCAGTACTTC. Translated, it gives CASSQAGTAAYEQYF.

This clonotype was seen repeatedly, ten times or more. V gene TRBV19 combines with J gene TRBJ1-5; 8 nucleotides line up with TRBD1. Germline lookup yields CDR1 LNHDA and CDR2 SQIVND (reference sequence). CDR3 length: 13 residues. V lost 10 bases to trimming and J lost 4 bases; unmatched junction nucleotides: 6. CDR3 bases: TGTGCCACCCTGGACAGGGTTAATCAGCCCCAGCATTTT. Translated, it gives CATLDRVNQPQHF.

This clonotype was observed a few times. The chain employs TRBV11-2 and TRBJ2-1, with 8 bases aligning to TRBD2. V shed 6 bases and J 7 bases; nucleotides not matched to a gene: 11. This CDR3 has 15 residues. Germline V gene lookup returns CDR1 SGHAT and CDR2 FQNNGV. The CDR3 sequence: CASRRIAGGGNEQFF. The CDR3, as DNA: TGTGCCAGCAGGCGAATCGCGGGGGGTGGGAATGAGCAGTTCTTC.

This clonotype came up many times. The chain joins TRBV10-2 to TRBJ2-1; weak D call: TRBD2 (5 bases). The V gene's germline CDR1 is WSHSY and CDR2 SAAADI. V shed 2 bases and J shed 10 bases, with 15 bases lying between them. CDR3 length: 14 residues. The CDR3 is CASSEGLVLSEQFF. As DNA, the CDR3 is TGCGCCAGCAGTGAGGGACTGGTTCTGAGCGAGCAGTTCTTC.

Within the sample, this clonotype is medium-sized. The chain employs TRBV6-1 and TRBJ1-1; D unresolved. Germline lookup yields CDR1 MNHNS and CDR2 SASEGT. Trimming removed 5 bases from V and 0 bases from J, with 13 bases in between. The CDR3 is 15 amino acids. CDR3 residues: CASSPIGLLNTEAFF. As DNA, the CDR3 is TGTGCCAGCAGTCCCATCGGACTTCTGAACACTGAAGCTTTCTTT.

Notes on this clonotype: A read error may produce the germline difference seen at one junction end. The chain employs TRBV5-1 and TRBJ1-1; D is unclear. Looked up from germline, CDR1 is SGHRS and CDR2 is YFSETQ. The CDR3 is 13 amino acids. The CDR3 DNA sequence: TGCGCCATCAGCTTAGGGAGACCTCCGGAAGCTTTCTTT. It translates to CAISLGRPPEAFF.

This clonotype was observed at least ten times. The J gene is TRBJ1-1, the V gene TRBV12-3 or TRBV12-4; maybe TRBD1 (6 bases). V shed 10 bases and J shed 0 bases, with 12 bases lying between them. The CDR3 spans 13 residues. The CDR3 DNA sequence: TGTGCCACCTCGGACAGAATGAACACTGAAGCTTTCTTT. Translation gives CATSDRMNTEAFF.

This clonotype occurred many times. The V call is TRBV24-1, the J call TRBJ1-1, with D possibly being TRBD1 (5 bases). Germline V gives CDR1 KGHDR, CDR2 SFDVKD. The CDR3 length is 14 residues. The V end was cut by 6 bases, the J end by 4 bases, with 14 bases between. This chain's CDR3 is CATSPGGGSTEAFF. The DNA for the CDR3 is TGTGCCACCAGTCCTGGCGGGGGGAGCACTGAAGCTTTCTTT.

The V gene is TRBV10-3, the J gene TRBJ1-2; a weak D match, TRBD1 (5 bases). The CDR3 contains 14 residues. With 5 bases removed from V and 8 bases from J, the gap between germline ends came to 18 bases. The germline V gene encodes CDR1 ENHRY and CDR2 SYGVKD. In DNA form, the CDR3 reads TGTGCCATCAGTTACTCAGGAGGGGCCGGCGGCTACACCTTC. Encoded protein: CAISYSGGAGGYTF.

Remarks on this clonotype: The conserved closing phenylalanine or tryptophan is absent in this CDR3, likely reflecting a read error. The DNA is omitted, as the CDR3 cannot be located on it reliably, and the CDR3 follows TCRdb's listing. V usage is TRBV4-1 and J usage is TRBJ1-2. CDR1 and CDR2 (germline): MGHRA, YSYEKL. Ends included, the CDR3 has 14 residues. The CDR3 protein is CASSQGMRGYGYTL.

This clonotype was recorded at least ten times. This rearrangement joins TRBV28 to TRBJ2-1; perhaps TRBD1 as D (6 bases). Germline V gene lookup returns CDR1 MDHEN and CDR2 SYDVKM. The CDR3 loop spans 15 amino acids. Trimming left V 5 bases short and J 3 bases short, with 14 bases between. This CDR3 is CASSPTGHIYNEQFF. In DNA form, the CDR3 reads TGTGCCAGCAGTCCAACGGGACATATCTACAATGAGCAGTTCTTC.

This clonotype has ten or more counts. The chain links TRBV28 to TRBJ2-5; 9 bases are shared with TRBD1. CDR1 MDHEN and CDR2 SYDVKM come from the germline V gene. J lost 4 bases, V lost 5 bases, and 8 bases had no gene match. CDR3 length: 15 amino acids. DNA for the CDR3: TGTGCCAGCAGTCCCGACAGGGGGAGCGGAGAGACCCAGTACTTC. Translating gives CASSPDRGSGETQYF. The full variable domain, completed using reference TRBV28 and TRBJ2-5, is DVKVTQSSRYLVKRTGEKVFLECVQDMDHENMFWYRQDPGLGLRLIYFSYDVKMKEKGDIPEGYSVSREKKERFSLILESASTNQTSMYLCASSPDRGSGETQYFGPGTRLLVL.

This clonotype was recorded many times. J is TRBJ2-3 and V is TRBV29-1; unclear D gene. Between the trimmed V and J ends, which lost 4 bases and 5 bases, there was a span of 7 bases. Germline V CDR1 and CDR2: SQVTM, ANQGSEA. The CDR3 has 11 amino acids. The CDR3 loop reads CSVAMRDTQYF. In DNA, the CDR3 is TGCAGCGTTGCAATGAGAGATACGCAGTATTTT.

This clonotype has more than one count but fewer than ten. J is TRBJ1-2 and V is TRBV9; D is undetermined. Germline CDR1 and CDR2: SGDLS and YYNGEE. This CDR3 contains 14 residues. V lost 3 bases to trimming and J lost 0 bases, with 9 bases between them. DNA for the CDR3: TGTGCCAGCAGCGGGCCGCTAGCTAACTATGGCTACACCTTC. Translation: CASSGPLANYGYTF.

This clonotype was detected many times. This sequence joins TRBV12-3 or TRBV12-4 and TRBJ1-4; no reliable D call. Trimming removed 6 bases from V and 4 bases from J, with 9 bases in between. The CDR3 extends over 13 amino acids. CDR3 protein: CASRPDLNEKLFF. CDR3 in DNA: TGTGCCAGCAGACCGGACCTTAATGAAAAACTGTTTTTT.

There are many counts of this clonotype. The rearrangement uses TRBV6-2 or TRBV6-3 and TRBJ2-1; 11 nucleotides align to TRBD2. CDR3 length: 14 amino acids. Trimming removed 5 bases from V and 8 bases from J; junction bases left unmatched: 5. CDR1 and CDR2 from the germline V gene are MNHEY and SVGEGT. CDR3 sequence (DNA): TGTGCCAGCAGTCGACTAGCGGGAATGGATGAGCAGTTCTTC. Translation: CASSRLAGMDEQFF.

This clonotype is medium-sized. This chain links TRBV15 with TRBJ2-3, with D possibly being TRBD1 (5 bases). The CDR3 sequence is 13 residues long. Germline loops: CDR1 LNHNV, CDR2 YYDKDF (reference sequence). Trimming pared 0 bases from V and 5 bases from J, leaving 6 bases between. For the CDR3, the DNA is TGTGCCACCAGCAGAGACAGGGAAGATACGCAGTATTTT. This sequence encodes CATSRDREDTQYF.

Comments on this clonotype: Given a much more abundant clone one base away, this may be a read error. This sequence joins TRBV7-2 and TRBJ2-5; 8 bases agree with TRBD2. The CDR3 totals 14 residues. The germline CDR1 and CDR2 sequences are SGHTA and FQGNSA. The CDR3 region is CASRPLAVKEAQYF. The CDR3 DNA reads as TGTGCCAGCAGACCACTAGCGGTGAAAGAGGCCCAGTACTTC.

This clonotype showed up many times. This rearrangement joins TRBV6-2 or TRBV6-3 to TRBJ2-7; D is perhaps TRBD1 or TRBD2 (5 bases each). Germline assignment: CDR1 MNHEY and CDR2 SVGEGT. Trimming took 6 bases from V and 9 from J, leaving 24 bases between them. This CDR3 region has 15 residues. The CDR3 loop reads CASSLGQRRLGGQYF. CDR3 in DNA: TGTGCCAGCAGCCTCGGACAACGCCGGCTTGGGGGGCAGTACTTC.

The genes are TRBV20-1 and TRBJ1-1; no definite D call. Trimming left V 5 bases short and J 5 bases short, with 15 bases between. Germline CDR1 DFQATT, CDR2 SNEGSKA (reference sequence). CDR3 length: 13 amino acids. DNA of the CDR3: TGCAGTGCTCCAACATACGCGGGGACTGAAGCTTTCTTT. Its protein is CSAPTYAGTEAFF.

This clonotype was recorded at least ten times. J is TRBJ1-3 and V is TRBV3-1; 7 bases align to TRBD1. CDR1 LGHDT and CDR2 YNNKEL come from the germline V gene (reference sequence). There are 14 residues in the CDR3. With V trimmed by 6 bases and J by 0 bases, 2 bases remained unmatched. Here the CDR3 reads CASRGTASGNTIYF. CDR3 bases: TGTGCCAGCAGGGGGACAGCCTCTGGAAACACCATATATTTT. Based on the CDR3 plus reference TRBV3-1 and TRBJ1-3, the full variable domain is DTAVSQTPKYLVTQMGNDKSIKCEQNLGHDTMYWYKQDSKKFLKIMFSYNNKELIINETVPNRFSPKSPDKAHLNLHINSLELGDSAVYFCASRGTASGNTIYFGEGSWLTVV.

This clonotype is judged medium-sized. The rearrangement joins TRBV27 to TRBJ1-2; D unclear. Trimming removed 5 bases at V and 4 bases at J, with 14 bases between. Germline CDR1 reads MNHEY; CDR2 reads SMNVEV (reference sequence). The CDR3 has 14 amino acids. The CDR3 nucleotides are TGTGCCAGCAGTCCCCCCGGAAGCCTCTATGGCTACACCTTC. Its translation: CASSPPGSLYGYTF.

This clonotype was seen repeatedly, ten times or more. The J gene is TRBJ2-5, the V gene TRBV7-3; tentative D call: TRBD1 (6 bases). Germline CDR1 and CDR2: SGHTA and FQGTGA. V was cut by 6 bases and J by 3 bases, with 11 bases left in between. The CDR3 runs to 13 residues. The CDR3 reads CASSTGLEETQYF. Here the CDR3 DNA reads TGTGCCAGCAGTACAGGGTTGGAAGAGACCCAGTACTTC.

This clonotype was observed at least ten times. This chain joins TRBV20-1 and TRBJ2-2, with D perhaps matching TRBD2 (6 bases). This CDR3 region has 14 residues. Germline V lookup: CDR1 DFQATT, CDR2 SNEGSKA (reference sequence). V lost 3 bases and J 4 bases, leaving 12 bases between the germline ends. The CDR3 coding sequence is TGCAGTGCTAGCGCTAGCGACCTCACCGGGGAGCTGTTTTTT. This gives the protein CSASASDLTGELFF.

This clonotype appeared many times. The DNA of the CDR3 is TGCGCCAGCAGCCAAGATCCCCCAGGGTCTAGCACAGATACGCAGTATTTT. As protein: CASSQDPPGSSTDTQYF. The chain uses TRBV4-1 and TRBJ2-3; a possible D gene is TRBD1 (5 bases). Deletions cut 0 bases from V and 0 bases from J, with 13 bases between. Germline V gives CDR1 MGHRA, CDR2 YSYEKL. The CDR3 spans 17 residues.

Points on this clonotype: One junction end does not reproduce the germline sequence, and a read error may be involved. The V and J genes are TRBV6-6 and TRBJ2-5; maybe TRBD1 (6 bases). This CDR3 contains 14 residues. CDR1 and CDR2 (germline): MNHNY, SVGAGI (reference sequence). The CDR3 sequence: CASGFTGIEETQYF. CDR3 bases: TGTGCCAGCGGTTTTACAGGGATTGAAGAGACCCAATACTTC.

Ten or more counts support this clonotype. V gene TRBV20-1 combines with J gene TRBJ2-7; D uncertain. This CDR3 has 15 residues. Germline lookup yields CDR1 DFQATT and CDR2 SNEGSKA (reference sequence). V lost 1 base, J lost 4 bases, and 17 bases lay in between. CDR3 in amino acids: CSARASDQASYEQYF. In DNA form, the CDR3 reads TGCAGTGCTAGAGCTTCAGATCAAGCCTCATACGAGCAGTACTTC.

This clonotype was detected ten times or more. The gene calls are TRBV19 and TRBJ2-5, with a possible D match to TRBD2 (7 bases). V lost 3 bases and J 5 bases, leaving 19 bases between the germline ends. CDR1 LNHDA and CDR2 SQIVND come from the germline V gene (reference sequence). The length of the CDR3 is 16 residues. Here the CDR3 reads CASSMGGAPGVETQYF. CDR3 bases: TGTGCCAGTAGTATGGGGGGGGCCCCGGGTGTGGAGACCCAGTACTTC.

This sequence joins TRBV7-9 and TRBJ2-3, with unresolved D. V dropped 4 bases and J dropped 5 bases, with 7 bases sitting between them. This CDR3 contains 12 residues. Germline V gene sequence: CDR1 SEHNR, CDR2 FQNEAQ (reference sequence). In DNA form, the CDR3 reads TGTGCCAGCAGCTCCGGTAGAGATACGCAGTATTTT. This sequence encodes CASSSGRDTQYF.